One and the same sample provided the 19 T cell receptor beta chains below, sequenced in a study of CD8 T cells in cerebrospinal fluid in Alzheimer's disease. One entry per CDR3 protein, without DNA, is what TCRdb gives after re-calling the 10x single-cell sequencing reads. This sample contains some 820 distinct CDR3 sequences. The sequenced sample was cerebrospinal fluid. These receptors were obtained from a human donor with Parkinson's disease.

The chain has TRBV11-3 and TRBJ2-2. Germline V gene lookup returns CDR1 SGHNT and CDR2 YENEEA. CDR3 length equals 13 residues. CDR3 sequence: CASSLAATGELFF.

This clonotype shows up as medium-sized (0.01 to 0.1%) by frequency. The chain is built from TRBV18 and TRBJ2-7. The CDR3 totals 13 residues. The germline V gene encodes CDR1 KGHSH and CDR2 LQKENI. The CDR3 sequence: CASSPRHADEQYF.

This clonotype is labeled medium-sized based on frequency. V is TRBV3-2 and J is TRBJ1-5; checking the TCRdb D call of TRBD1 is not possible without DNA. TRBV3-2 is classified as a pseudogene. This CDR3 spans 16 amino acids. This CDR3 is CASSHGDPPGNQPQHF.

By frequency, this clonotype is large. The chain joins TRBV5-1 to TRBJ2-7; TCRdb calls TRBD1, which cannot be checked without DNA. The CDR3 runs 14 residues. CDR1 is SGHRS and CDR2 is YFSETQ in the germline V gene. CDR3 loop: CASSLRQGWYEQYF.

Judged by frequency, this clonotype is medium-sized (0.01 to 0.1%). The CDR3 region is CSGDRGKETQYF. The chain combines TRBV29-1 with TRBJ2-5; the TRBD1 assignment by TCRdb is unverifiable without DNA. This CDR3 is built from 12 residues. Germline V gene sequence: CDR1 SQVTM, CDR2 ANQGSEA.

This clonotype ranks as medium-sized in terms of frequency. The chain uses TRBV7-8 and TRBJ2-1. CDR3 length equals 14 residues. The germline V gene has CDR1 SGHVS and CDR2 FQNEAQ. The CDR3 sequence: CASSLTGNNNEQFF.

This clonotype is classed as medium-sized by frequency. The V and J genes are TRBV20-1 and TRBJ1-1. The CDR3 spans 14 residues. Germline assignment: CDR1 DFQATT and CDR2 SNEGSKA (reference sequence). The CDR3 is CSARTGGGPTEAFF.

Considering frequency, this clonotype is large (0.1 to 1%). This chain joins TRBV7-9 and TRBJ2-1. CDR1 and CDR2 (germline): SEHNR, FQNEAQ (reference sequence). The CDR3 is 14 residues long. CDR3 sequence: CASSLSGAFNEQFF.

This clonotype is classed as medium-sized (0.01 to 0.1%) by frequency. The J gene is TRBJ1-6, the V gene TRBV30. CDR1 and CDR2 (germline): GTSNPN, SVGIG (reference sequence). The CDR3 runs to 14 residues. CDR3 region: CAWSVPTLNSPLHF. The entire variable domain, with the rest obtained from reference TRBV30 and TRBJ1-6, is as follows: SQTIHQWPATLVQPVGSPLSLECTVEGTSNPNLYWYRQAAGRGLQLLFYSVGIGQISSEVPQNLSASRPQDRQFILSSKKLLLSDSGFYLCAWSVPTLNSPLHFGNGTRLTVT.

The chain uses TRBV28 and TRBJ1-3. The CDR3 consists of 15 residues. The germline gives CDR1 MDHEN, CDR2 SYDVKM. Here the CDR3 reads CASGLGGEAGNTIYF. Full variable domain (outside the CDR3, taken from reference TRBV28 and TRBJ1-3): DVKVTQSSRYLVKRTGEKVFLECVQDMDHENMFWYRQDPGLGLRLIYFSYDVKMKEKGDIPEGYSVSREKKERFSLILESASTNQTSMYLCASGLGGEAGNTIYFGEGSWLTVV.

This clonotype is labeled medium-sized based on frequency. The J gene is TRBJ2-5, the V gene TRBV11-3; TCRdb's assignment of TRBD1 cannot be checked, as there is no DNA. The CDR3 length is 12 residues. Germline loops: CDR1 SGHNT, CDR2 YENEEA. CDR3 loop: CASLGTEETQYF.

This clonotype is identified as medium-sized (0.01 to 0.1%) from frequency. This rearrangement joins TRBV6-5 to TRBJ1-1. The CDR3 runs to 15 residues. The germline gives CDR1 MNHEY, CDR2 SVGAGI. CDR3: CASSYHRSGATEAFF.

Frequency places this clonotype as large. The V call is TRBV20-1, the J call TRBJ1-4. CDR3 length: 13 residues. The germline CDR1 and CDR2 sequences are DFQATT and SNEGSKA (reference sequence). The CDR3 here is CSADGLTNEKLFF.

This clonotype is large (0.1 to 1%) by frequency. The chain is built from TRBV13 and TRBJ2-2; TCRdb selects TRBD2, and the lack of DNA leaves this call unchecked. The germline V gene encodes CDR1 PRHDT and CDR2 FYEKMQ (reference sequence). The CDR3 runs to 15 residues. CDR3 amino acids: CASSYTLVSTGELFF.

V and J are TRBV18 and TRBJ1-3. Germline assignment: CDR1 KGHSH and CDR2 LQKENI. CDR3 size: 12 residues. CDR3 loop: CASSPPGNTIYF. The whole variable domain, remainder taken from reference TRBV18 and TRBJ1-3, is NAGVMQNPRHLVRRRGQEARLRCSPMKGHSHVYWYRQLPEEGLKFMVYLQKENIIDESGMPKERFSAEFPKEGPSILRIQQVVRGDSAAYFCASSPPGNTIYFGEGSWLTVV.

Its frequency marks this clonotype as medium-sized. This chain uses TRBV7-9 with TRBJ2-5; TCRdb reports TRBD1, a call that lacks DNA to check it against. The CDR3 spans 14 residues. CDR1 is SEHNR and CDR2 is FQNEAQ in the germline V gene (reference sequence). CDR3 region: CASSLVSGRETQYF.

This clonotype is called medium-sized based on its frequency. This sequence joins TRBV19 and TRBJ2-7. CDR1 LNHDA and CDR2 SQIVND come from the germline V gene (reference sequence). The CDR3 spans 11 residues. This chain's CDR3 is CASSRGYEQYF.

This clonotype shows up as medium-sized by frequency. The chain has TRBV9 and TRBJ2-7. The length of the CDR3 is 14 residues. CDR1 and CDR2 (germline): SGDLS, YYNGEE. CDR3 amino acids: CASSVEFNQREQYF.

This clonotype registers medium-sized by frequency. This chain links TRBV19 with TRBJ1-4; without DNA, the TCRdb call of TRBD1 cannot be checked. The CDR3 has 15 amino acids. Germline V gene data show CDR1 as LNHDA and CDR2 as SQIVND (reference sequence). The CDR3 loop reads CASSRWGQGNEKLFF.